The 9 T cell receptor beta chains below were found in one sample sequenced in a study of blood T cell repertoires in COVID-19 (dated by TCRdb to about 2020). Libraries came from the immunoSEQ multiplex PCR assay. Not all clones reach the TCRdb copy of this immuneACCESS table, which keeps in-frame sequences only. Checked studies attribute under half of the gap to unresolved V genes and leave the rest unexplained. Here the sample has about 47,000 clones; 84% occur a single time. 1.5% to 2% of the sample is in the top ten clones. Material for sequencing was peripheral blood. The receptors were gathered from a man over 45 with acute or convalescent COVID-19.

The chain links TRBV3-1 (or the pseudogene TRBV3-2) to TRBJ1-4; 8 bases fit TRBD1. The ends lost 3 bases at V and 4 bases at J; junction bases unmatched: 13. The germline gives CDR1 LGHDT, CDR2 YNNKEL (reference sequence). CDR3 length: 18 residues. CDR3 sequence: CASSHGYGQGVINEKLFF. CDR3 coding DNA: TGTGCCAGCAGCCATGGGTACGGACAGGGAGTTATTAATGAAAAACTGTTTTTT.

CDR3 residues: CASSLIGQVRGYGYTF. The CDR3 DNA follows: TGTGCCAGCAGCCTTATCGGACAGGTTAGGGGCTATGGCTACACCTTC. This chain connects TRBV6-2 or TRBV6-3 to TRBJ1-2; 7 nucleotides line up with TRBD1. CDR1 and CDR2 from the germline V gene are MNHEY and SVGEGT. The CDR3 has 16 amino acids. The ends lost 6 bases at V and 4 bases at J; junction bases unmatched: 14.

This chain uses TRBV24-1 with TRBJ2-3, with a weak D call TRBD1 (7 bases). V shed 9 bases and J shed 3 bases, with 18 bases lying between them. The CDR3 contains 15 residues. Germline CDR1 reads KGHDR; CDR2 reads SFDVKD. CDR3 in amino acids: CATRGTAGGTDTQYF. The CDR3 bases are TGTGCCACCCGGGGGACAGCCGGAGGGACAGATACGCAGTATTTT.

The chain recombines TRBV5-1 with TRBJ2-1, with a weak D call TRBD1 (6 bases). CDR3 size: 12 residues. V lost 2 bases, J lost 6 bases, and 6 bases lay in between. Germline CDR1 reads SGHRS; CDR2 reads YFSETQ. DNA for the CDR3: TGCGCCAGCAGCTTACAGGGCAATGAGCAGTTCTTC. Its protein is CASSLQGNEQFF.

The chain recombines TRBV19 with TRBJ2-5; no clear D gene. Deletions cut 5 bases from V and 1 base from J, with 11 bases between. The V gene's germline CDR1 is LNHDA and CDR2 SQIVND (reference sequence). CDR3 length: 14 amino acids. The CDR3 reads CASSPGSVQETQYF. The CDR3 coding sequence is TGTGCCAGTAGTCCCGGCAGCGTCCAAGAGACCCAGTACTTC.

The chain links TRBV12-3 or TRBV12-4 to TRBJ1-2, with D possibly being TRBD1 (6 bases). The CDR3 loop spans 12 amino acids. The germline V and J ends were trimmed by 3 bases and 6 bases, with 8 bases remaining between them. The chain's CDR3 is CASSLDRDGYTF. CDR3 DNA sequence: TGTGCCAGCAGTTTGGACAGAGATGGCTACACCTTC.

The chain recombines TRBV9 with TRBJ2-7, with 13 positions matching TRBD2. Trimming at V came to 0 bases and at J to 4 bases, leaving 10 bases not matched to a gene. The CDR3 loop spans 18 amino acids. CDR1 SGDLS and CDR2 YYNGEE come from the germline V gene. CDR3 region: CASSVGPRTSGRSYEQYF. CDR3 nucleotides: TGTGCCAGCAGCGTAGGACCCCGGACTAGCGGGAGATCTTACGAGCAGTACTTC.

In nucleotides, the CDR3 is TGCGCCAGCATAGTCGGGGGGCCGGGTGAGCAGTTCTTC. This codes for CASIVGGPGEQFF. The V and J genes are TRBV10-2 and TRBJ2-1, with D possibly matching TRBD2 (7 bases). V lost 7 bases, J lost 9 bases, and 16 bases lay in between. This CDR3 region has 13 residues. Germline loops: CDR1 WSHSY, CDR2 SAAADI.

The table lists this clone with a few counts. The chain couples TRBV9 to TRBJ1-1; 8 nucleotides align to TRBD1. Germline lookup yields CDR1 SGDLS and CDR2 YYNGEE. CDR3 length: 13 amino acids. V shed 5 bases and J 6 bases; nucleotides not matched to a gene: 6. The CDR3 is CASSQGQGSEAFF. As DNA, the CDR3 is TGTGCCAGCAGTCAAGGACAGGGATCTGAAGCTTTCTTT.